This paragraph covers one T cell receptor beta chain sequence. The antigen is unknown. MiXCR, run by TCRdb on the 5' RACE reads, gives a single entry per CDR3 protein. The data show about 900,000 distinct CDR3 sequences, with over 9% seen just once and 1.5% to 2% held by the top ten. Healthy Caucasian donors formed the entire cohort. This sample is part of a study of identical twins. Regarding the study as a whole: Insertions ran lower in abundant cord blood beta clonotypes, though not in memory repertoires.

The CDR3 spans 14 residues. The ends were cut back, 5 bases at V and 4 bases at J, with 14 bases in the middle. The germline V gene encodes CDR1 SGHTA and CDR2 FQGNSA. This sample was also put to use in a study of yellow fever vaccine responses in identical twins.

The source material was PBMCs. The genes are TRBV7-2 and TRBJ2-5; D ambiguous. The TCR was taken from a young woman in good health. CDR3 sequence: CASSPLYLGETQYF. The CDR3 DNA is TGTGCCAGCAGCCCGTTATACCTGGGAGAGACCCAGTACTTC.